This T cell receptor beta chain was sequenced during a study of T cell responses to AZD1222 COVID-19 vaccine. Study context: Both about-4-week and about-12-week second-dose recipients were combined. Findings and caveats of the study: Females made up more of the donors, who were largely white British, and clonal diversity may have come out too low. Increases in Spike-specific TCR breadth and depth were seen after two AZD1222 doses.

As regards this clone: Its antigen is unknown.

The assay was immunoSEQ multiplex PCR, and TCRdb's table has in-frame clones only and misses some. This sample yields around 91,000 clones, of which 70% to 90% are seen a single time; 19% belongs to the top ten. V lost 3 bases and J 0 bases, leaving 10 bases between the germline ends. The CDR3 is made up of 15 amino acids. Germline V gene sequence: CDR1 LNHNV, CDR2 YYDKDF (reference sequence). This sequence originates from an adult in good health. This specimen was peripheral blood, taken on day 0 of AZD1222 vaccination. The chain combines TRBV15 with TRBJ2-3; D is possibly TRBD1 (5 bases). This CDR3 is CATSSQGPSTDTQYF. DNA for the CDR3: TGTGCCACCAGCAGTCAGGGTCCCAGCACAGATACGCAGTATTTT.